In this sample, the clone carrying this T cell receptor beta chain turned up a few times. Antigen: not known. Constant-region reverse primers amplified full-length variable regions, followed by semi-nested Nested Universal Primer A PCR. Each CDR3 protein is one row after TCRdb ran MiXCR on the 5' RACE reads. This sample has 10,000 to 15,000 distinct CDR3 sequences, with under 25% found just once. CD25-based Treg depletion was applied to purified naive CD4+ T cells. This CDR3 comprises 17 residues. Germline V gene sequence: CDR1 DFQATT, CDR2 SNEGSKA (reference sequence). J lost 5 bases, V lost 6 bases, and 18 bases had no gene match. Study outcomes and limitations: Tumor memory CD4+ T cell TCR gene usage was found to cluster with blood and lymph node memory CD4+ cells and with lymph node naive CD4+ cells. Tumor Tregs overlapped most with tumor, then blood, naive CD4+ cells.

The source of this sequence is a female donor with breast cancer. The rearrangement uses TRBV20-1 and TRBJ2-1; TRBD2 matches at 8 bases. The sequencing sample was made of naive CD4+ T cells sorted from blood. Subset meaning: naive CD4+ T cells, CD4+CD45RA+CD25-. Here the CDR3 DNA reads TGCAGTGCGCCCCTAGCGGGTCTCCCCTTGCTGAACAATGAGCAGTTCTTC. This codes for CSAPLAGLPLLNNEQFF.